This T cell receptor (beta chain) stems from a study of blood T cell repertoires in COVID-19. Background on the study: COVID-19 samples, acute and convalescent, were from the United States, Italy and Spain. Sample material is recorded as cDNA or gDNA derived from T cells, B-cell-depleted T cells, or PBMCs.

In the original analysis: Researchers report that nucleated cell counts were estimated from reference gene primer amplification. Only in-frame clones appear in the TCRdb table, and some are missing; sequencing was by immunoSEQ multiplex PCR. D and trimming come from the DNA, and the V and J calls and clone size come from that table. Of about 120,000 clones in the sample, over 75% are singletons; the top ten hold 5% to 7.5%. This CDR3 has 13 residues. J lost 8 bases, V lost 3 bases, and 5 bases had no gene match. Per the germline V gene, CDR1 is MNHEY and CDR2 is SMNVEV (reference sequence). The sample comprised peripheral blood. This TCR was sampled from an elderly man with active or convalescent COVID-19. The chain carries TRBV27 and TRBJ1-2; TRBD1 aligns across 8 bases. CDR3: CASSLTGVGGYTF. The CDR3, as DNA: TGTGCCAGCAGTTTGACAGGGGTAGGCGGCTACACCTTC.